The T cell receptor (beta chain) described here comes from a study of somatic mutations in cytotoxic T cells in rheumatoid arthritis. Clones were sequenced by immunoSEQ multiplex PCR, and TCRdb holds only the in-frame ones, with some missing. The top ten clones hold about 3.4% of a sample with about 33,000 clones, roughly 80% of them seen once. CDR1 is SGHVS, CDR2 FQNEAQ, per germline. V was pared by 1 base and J by 0 bases, with 7 bases between. The CDR3 is 16 residues long. Sequencing was done on a sample of CD8+ T cells sorted from blood. This chain uses TRBV7-8 with TRBJ2-6; D remains unclear. The sequence was collected from a man aged 35-49 years in good health. CDR3 loop: CASSLEHNSGANVLTF. The DNA for the CDR3 is TGTGCCAGCAGCTTAGAGCATAACTCTGGGGCCAACGTCCTGACTTTC.